Below, 12 T cell receptor beta chains from the same sample are listed, as sequenced in a study of cytomegalovirus exposure and HLA in healthy donors. It was with 60 Vbeta and 13 Jbeta primers that the PCR ran. Profiled with immunoSEQ multiplex PCR; TCRdb holds only in-frame clones, not every one. The sample gives fewer than 200,000 clones, around 80% of which show up once; roughly 4.7% is in the top ten. The source material was PBMCs. Every receptor here comes from a woman aged 45-65 years in good health and CMV-seropositive.

J is TRBJ1-6 and V is TRBV19, with 7 bases fitting TRBD1. The CDR3 totals 16 residues. The ends lost 4 bases at V and 4 bases at J; junction bases unmatched: 7. Germline lookup yields CDR1 LNHDA and CDR2 SQIVND (reference sequence). CDR3 sequence: CASSTTGTAYNSPLHF. The CDR3 DNA is TGTGCCAGTAGTACAACCGGGACAGCTTATAATTCACCCCTCCACTTT.

The sample holds a few counts of this clone. The CDR3 nucleotides read TGTGCCACCACCCCTCTAGCGGAACCCTACAATGAGCAGTTCTTC. It specifies CATTPLAEPYNEQFF. The chain is built from TRBV10-3 and TRBJ2-1; 7 positions agree with TRBD2. Germline assignment: CDR1 ENHRY and CDR2 SYGVKD. V trimming: 10 bases; J trimming: 2 bases; junction bases outside the gene matches: 11. The length of the CDR3 is 15 residues.

In DNA, the CDR3 is TGTGCCAGCAGTTTCAGGACAGGGGCGACCACAGATACGCAGTATTTT. Translated: CASSFRTGATTDTQYF. The chain combines TRBV6-6 with TRBJ2-3; TRBD1 matches 9 bases. Germline V lookup: CDR1 MNHNY, CDR2 SVGAGI (reference sequence). V lost 4 bases to trimming and J lost 2 bases; unmatched junction nucleotides: 7. This CDR3 has 16 residues.

The chain uses TRBV7-8 and TRBJ1-2, with 8 positions matching TRBD1. Trimming cost V 1 base and J 5 bases; bases outside gene matches: 3. The CDR3 loop spans 14 amino acids. Germline values: CDR1 SGHVS, CDR2 FQNEAQ. The CDR3 coding sequence is TGTGCCAGCAGCTTAGAACGGACAGGGTATGGCTACACCTTC. It codes for CASSLERTGYGYTF.

V and J are TRBV7-3 and TRBJ1-2, with 8 bases lining up with TRBD1. This CDR3 comprises 15 residues. CDR1 is SGHTA, CDR2 FQGTGA, per germline. V shed 2 bases, J shed 4 bases, and the junction held 6 bases outside the gene matches. CDR3 loop: CASSLEPGGAYGYTF. The CDR3 nucleotides are TGTGCCAGCAGCTTAGAGCCAGGGGGCGCCTATGGCTACACCTTC.

CDR3 DNA: TGTGCCTGGAGTGTACCGAGGGGGGGGATCACTGAAGCTTTCTTT. Translating it yields CAWSVPRGGITEAFF. The genes are TRBV30 and TRBJ1-1; D might be TRBD1 (6 bases). Looked up from germline, CDR1 is GTSNPN and CDR2 is SVGIG (reference sequence). V was trimmed by 0 bases and J by 4 bases, leaving 15 bases between them. The CDR3 is 15 amino acids.

The chain links TRBV29-1 to TRBJ2-7, with TRBD1 as a possible D gene (5 bases). Germline V CDR1 and CDR2: SQVTM, ANQGSEA. The CDR3 is 14 amino acids. The V end lost 5 bases, the J end lost 7 bases, and 21 bases lay between the germline ends. CDR3 in DNA: TGCAGCGTTCGTCGTGGGCAGGGTGTGGGGGAGCAGTACTTC. This translates into CSVRRGQGVGEQYF.

V is TRBV7-9 and J is TRBJ2-3; D is uncertain. Trimming stripped 1 base from V and 6 bases from J, with 5 bases between. Germline-derived CDR1 and CDR2 are SEHNR and FQNEAQ (reference sequence). The CDR3 consists of 12 residues. CDR3 residues: CASSLDGDTQYF. CDR3 nucleotide sequence: TGTGCCAGCAGCTTAGACGGGGATACGCAGTATTTT.

Regarding this clone: The sample carries other DNA sequences with the same CDR3. The chain uses TRBV18 and TRBJ1-1, with D possibly TRBD1 on 6 matching bases. The CDR3 is 15 amino acids. The germline gives CDR1 KGHSH, CDR2 LQKENI. Trimming took 4 bases from V and 1 from J, leaving 13 bases between them. The CDR3, as DNA: TGTGCCAGCTCACTCTCCGGGACAACGAACACTGAAGCTTTCTTT. Translating it yields CASSLSGTTNTEAFF.

This chain connects TRBV27 to TRBJ1-6; 7 bases line up with TRBD1. This CDR3 region has 16 residues. V trimming: 0 bases; J trimming: 10 bases; junction bases outside the gene matches: 9. Germline CDR1 reads MNHEY; CDR2 reads SMNVEV (reference sequence). The CDR3 bases are TGTGCCAGCAGTTTATCTCTGGGACAGCTTGGATCACCCCTCCACTTT. Encoded protein: CASSLSLGQLGSPLHF.

V is TRBV2 and J is TRBJ2-7, with D tentatively TRBD1 (6 bases). CDR1 SNHLY and CDR2 FYNNEI come from the germline V gene. The CDR3 runs to 12 residues. V was shortened by 7 bases and J by 6 bases, with 13 bases between the two germline ends. This CDR3 is CASTSGGSEQYF. CDR3 DNA: TGTGCCAGCACCTCTGGGGGCTCCGAGCAGTACTTC. Full variable domain (missing parts from reference TRBV2 and TRBJ2-7): EPEVTQTPSHQVTQMGQEVILRCVPISNHLYFYWYRQILGQKVEFLVSFYNNEISEKSEIFDDQFSVERPDGSNFTLKIRSTKLEDSAMYFCASTSGGSEQYFGPGTRLTVT.

The V gene is TRBV29-1, the J gene TRBJ2-5; no clear D. V was clipped by 3 bases and J by 0 bases, with 8 bases between them. This CDR3 has 13 residues. CDR1 and CDR2 (germline): SQVTM, ANQGSEA. DNA of the CDR3: TGCAGCGTTGATCCTACGTACCAAGAGACCCAGTACTTC. This sequence encodes CSVDPTYQETQYF.